The rows below give T cell receptor beta chains drawn from one sample of a study of T cell responses to AZD1222 COVID-19 vaccine. The table came from immunoSEQ multiplex PCR; TCRdb's copy has only in-frame clones and leaves some out. The sample includes about 140,000 clones, 90% to 95% seen only once; the top ten take 10% to 15%. The sample consisted of peripheral blood, taken after recovery from COVID-19. These receptors came from an adult who had recovered from COVID-19. The CDR3 runs from the conserved cysteine through the conserved F or W. Each record gives: clone size, J gene, V gene, D gene, CDR3 protein, CDR3 DNA. D genes are given only for firm matches. The size entry is marked missing in some rows and otherwise reads once, few, many or a size class.

- TRBJ2-1 TRBV27 - CASSLPPPEDNEQFF TGTGCCAGCAGTTTACCCCCTCCTGAAGACAATGAGCAGTTCTTC
- TRBJ1-1 TRBV5-1 - CASSARQGGEAFF TGCGCCAGCAGCGCCCGGCAGGGTGGGGAAGCTTTCTTT
- TRBJ1-2 TRBV6-5 - CASSYSDSPLTF TGTGCCAGCAGTTACTCGGATTCGCCCCTAACCTTC
- TRBJ2-7 TRBV29-1 TRBD2 CSARGLAASEHSEQYF TGCAGCGCTCGTGGACTAGCGGCTTCGGAGCACAGCGAGCAGTACTTC
- TRBJ2-7 TRBV3-1/TRBV3-2 TRBD2 CASSQRSLAGGREQYF TGTGCCAGCAGCCAACGATCGCTGGCGGGAGGGCGCGAGCAGTACTTC
once TRBJ2-7 TRBV7-2 TRBD2 CASSGLAAGEQYF TGTGCCAGCAGCGGACTAGCCGCAGGCGAGCAGTACTTC
- TRBJ2-7 TRBV6-2/TRBV6-3 TRBD2 CASSSYIAGGGNEQYF TGTGCCAGCAGTTCATATATAGCGGGAGGGGGAAACGAGCAGTACTTC
- TRBJ1-1 TRBV28 TRBD1 CATLTGGGYTEAFF TGTGCCACCTTGACAGGGGGCGGGTACACTGAAGCTTTCTTT
- TRBJ1-2 TRBV28 TRBD1 CASSLAGPGQGARGYTF TGTGCCAGCAGTTTAGCCGGCCCGGGACAGGGGGCCCGTGGCTACACCTTC
once TRBJ2-5 TRBV6-6 TRBD1 CASSLAGTGEKTQYF TGTGCCAGCAGTTTGGCTGGGACAGGGGAAAAGACCCAGTACTTC
- TRBJ2-7 TRBV3-1/TRBV3-2 - CASSQDPGSYEQYF TGTGCCAGCAGCCAAGATCCCGGCTCCTACGAGCAGTACTTC
- TRBJ2-3 TRBV7-3 - CASSFRRADTQYF TGTGCCAGCAGCTTCCGGCGGGCAGATACGCAGTATTTT
- TRBJ2-5 TRBV9 - CASSVAGGGDETQYF TGTGCCAGCAGCGTAGCGGGAGGGGGCGATGAGACCCAGTACTTC
- TRBJ2-2 TRBV28 - CASSFPENTGELFF TGTGCCAGCAGTTTCCCGGAGAACACCGGGGAGCTGTTTTTT
- TRBJ2-3 TRBV6-5 - CAVRSGFSDTQYF TGTGCCGTCCGGTCAGGGTTTTCAGATACGCAGTATTTT
- TRBJ2-6 TRBV7-8 - CAGTRTALSGANVLTF TGTGCCGGCACGAGAACGGCCCTCTCTGGGGCCAACGTCCTGACTTTC
- TRBJ2-7 TRBV5-1 - CASRSTVYEQYF TGCGCCAGCCGATCTACAGTTTACGAGCAGTACTTC
- TRBJ2-7 TRBV7-3 - CASSLTAGAGNEQYF TGTGCCAGCAGCTTAACGGCAGGGGCGGGGAACGAGCAGTACTTC
- TRBJ2-2 TRBV29-1 - CSVDRDTGELFF TGCAGCGTGGACAGAGATACCGGGGAGCTGTTTTTT
- TRBJ1-4 TRBV5-1 - CASRFELNEKLFF TGCGCCAGCAGGTTTGAATTGAATGAAAAACTGTTTTTT
- TRBJ2-7 TRBV27 - CASSPGQSYEQYF TGTGCCAGCAGTCCAGGACAGTCCTACGAGCAGTACTTC
- TRBJ1-5 TRBV5-4 - CASSLGGEPNQPQHF TGTGCCAGCAGCTTGGGGGGGGAGCCCAATCAGCCCCAGCATTTT
- TRBJ1-2 TRBV3-1/TRBV3-2 - CASSQEGRGWGWYGYTF TGTGCCAGCAGCCAAGAAGGCAGGGGATGGGGTTGGTATGGCTACACCTTC
- TRBJ2-5 TRBV29-1 - CSAPEGQETQYF TGCAGCGCCCCGGAGGGCCAAGAGACCCAGTACTTC
- TRBJ1-1 TRBV27 TRBD1 CASSPNRGNTEAFF TGTGCCAGCAGTCCGAACAGGGGAAACACTGAAGCTTTCTTT
- TRBJ2-5 TRBV24-1 - CATSDSKRVYQETQYF TGTGCCACCAGTGATTCAAAAAGGGTGTACCAAGAGACCCAGTACTTC
- TRBJ1-6 TRBV28 - CASSSVMAPLHF TGTGCCAGCAGTTCGGTCATGGCACCCCTCCACTTT
- TRBJ1-5 TRBV7-8 - CASSSDSREGEWPQHF TGTGCCAGCAGCTCCGACAGCAGGGAGGGGGAATGGCCCCAGCATTTT
- TRBJ2-7 TRBV5-1 - CASSLDVGVHGDEQYF TGCGCCAGCAGCTTGGACGTCGGGGTCCATGGAGACGAGCAGTACTTC
- TRBJ1-1 TRBV5-4 TRBD1 CASTPGGYTEAFF TGTGCCAGCACCCCAGGGGGTTACACTGAAGCTTTCTTT
- TRBJ2-2 TRBV6-6 TRBD2 CASSTSVAGRTGELFF TGTGCCAGCAGTACATCTGTAGCGGGAAGAACCGGGGAGCTGTTTTTT
- TRBJ2-6 TRBV10-1 - CASSGPISGANVLTF TGCGCCAGCAGTGGTCCAATCTCTGGGGCCAACGTCCTGACTTTC
- TRBJ2-3 TRBV2 TRBD2 CASRIAGVADTQYF TGTGCCAGCAGGATAGCGGGAGTGGCAGATACGCAGTATTTT
- TRBJ2-7 TRBV2 - CASSGGSGAEYEQYF TGTGCCAGCAGTGGGGGGTCGGGGGCCGAATACGAGCAGTACTTC
- TRBJ2-7 TRBV12-3/TRBV12-4 - CASLRGGLSEQYF TGTGCCAGCCTGAGGGGCGGTTTAAGCGAGCAGTACTTC
- TRBJ1-5 TRBV21-1 - CASSKVTEQWFNQPQHF TGTGCCAGCAGCAAAGTTACCGAACAGTGGTTCAATCAGCCCCAGCATTTT
- TRBJ1-6 TRBV21-1 - CASSTGTGENSPLHF TGTGCCAGCAGCACGGGGACAGGGGAAAATTCACCCCTCCACTTT
- TRBJ1-4 TRBV30 TRBD1 CAWSVHGQGGKLFF TGTGCCTGGAGTGTACATGGACAGGGGGGAAAACTGTTTTTT
- TRBJ2-1 TRBV10-1 TRBD1 CASSPRNRGLSIGHNEQFF TGCGCCAGCAGCCCTCGGAACAGGGGCCTATCAATCGGTCACAATGAGCAGTTCTTC
- TRBJ1-5 TRBV4-1 TRBD1 CASSNDGTGGQPQHF TGCGCCAGCAGCAACGACGGGACAGGGGGTCAGCCCCAGCATTTT
- TRBJ2-7 TRBV7-9 TRBD2 CASREGGHEQYF TGTGCCAGCAGGGAGGGAGGGCACGAGCAGTACTTC
- TRBJ2-1 TRBV29-1 - CSVGGGQANNEQFF TGCAGCGTAGGGGGGGGACAGGCAAACAATGAGCAGTTCTTC
- TRBJ2-7 TRBV30 TRBD2 CACERDQAYEQYF TGTGCCTGTGAGCGGGATCAAGCCTACGAGCAGTACTTC
- TRBJ2-1 TRBV7-3 TRBD2 CASSPTGLAGYNEQFF TGTGCCAGCAGCCCCACAGGACTAGCGGGGTACAATGAGCAGTTCTTC
- TRBJ1-1 TRBV12-3/TRBV12-4 - CASSYREWTEAFF TGTGCCAGCAGTTACAGGGAGTGGACTGAAGCTTTCTTT
- TRBJ2-7 TRBV6-6 - CASSLRWGQGLTYEQYF TGTGCCAGCAGTCTGAGATGGGGGCAGGGGCTCACCTACGAGCAGTACTTC
- TRBJ2-2 TRBV24-1 - CATSLERYGELFF TGTGCCACCAGTCTTGAGCGCTACGGGGAGCTGTTTTTT
- TRBJ2-1 TRBV29-1 - CSVDGDEQFF TGCAGCGTTGACGGGGATGAGCAGTTCTTC
- TRBJ1-1 TRBV11-2 TRBD1 CASSLDGTGRRNTEAFF TGTGCCAGCAGCTTAGATGGGACAGGGAGGAGGAACACTGAAGCTTTCTTT
- TRBJ1-3 TRBV3-1/TRBV3-2 - CASSPDSSGNTIYF TGTGCCAGCAGCCCGGACAGCTCTGGAAACACCATATATTTT
- TRBJ2-4 TRBV15 TRBD2 CATRGGEGIAKNIQYF TGTGCCACCAGGGGGGGGGAGGGAATAGCCAAAAACATTCAGTACTTC
- TRBJ2-7 TRBV27 TRBD2 CASSLRGLAGGAYEQYF TGTGCCAGCAGTTTGAGGGGACTAGCGGGAGGAGCCTACGAGCAGTACTTC
once TRBJ2-7 TRBV2 - CASSEAGRLRGDEQYF TGTGCCAGCAGTGAAGCGGGCAGGCTGAGGGGGGACGAGCAGTACTTC
- TRBJ2-1 TRBV23-1 TRBD2 CASSQVPGLAGIGECAMSYNEQFF TGCGCCAGCAGTCAGGTCCCGGGACTAGCGGGAATCGGTGAGTGTGCGATGTCCTACAATGAGCAGTTCTTC
- TRBJ1-1 TRBV27 - CASNPGNLRWNTEAFF TGTGCCAGCAATCCTGGGAACCTCCGATGGAACACTGAAGCTTTCTTT